This TCR beta chain was documented in a study of blood T cell repertoires in COVID-19. Whole-study context: Acute-phase and convalescent COVID-19 samples originated in the United States, Italy and Spain. T cells, B-cell-depleted T cells, or PBMCs supplied cDNA or gDNA.

The J segment lost 9 bases and the V segment lost 7 bases, leaving 11 bases of the junction unmatched. This CDR3 is built from 14 residues. CDR1 and CDR2 (germline): SGHRS, YFSETQ. As processed by the authors: It was from reference gene primer amplification that nucleated cell counts were estimated. The method was immunoSEQ multiplex PCR; TCRdb's version includes in-frame clones alone and lacks a portion of them. That table furnishes V, J and clone size, whereas the DNA furnished D and trimming. The sample lists approximately 290,000 clones; about 85% were seen once. Sequences were obtained from peripheral blood. This TCR derives from a human donor with COVID-19, enrolled during active disease. The donor label of this sample is uncertain. The chain uses TRBV5-1 and TRBJ2-1; 9 positions match TRBD1. The CDR3 loop is CASSPGQGMGEQFF. Here the CDR3 DNA reads TGCGCCAGCTCCCCGGGACAGGGAATGGGTGAGCAGTTCTTC. Supplemented by reference TRBV5-1 and TRBJ2-1, the full variable domain reads KAGVTQTPRYLIKTRGQQVTLSCSPISGHRSVSWYQQTPGQGLQFLFEYFSETQRNKGNFPGRFSGRQFSNSRSEMNVSTLELGDSALYLCASSPGQGMGEQFFGPGTRLTVL.